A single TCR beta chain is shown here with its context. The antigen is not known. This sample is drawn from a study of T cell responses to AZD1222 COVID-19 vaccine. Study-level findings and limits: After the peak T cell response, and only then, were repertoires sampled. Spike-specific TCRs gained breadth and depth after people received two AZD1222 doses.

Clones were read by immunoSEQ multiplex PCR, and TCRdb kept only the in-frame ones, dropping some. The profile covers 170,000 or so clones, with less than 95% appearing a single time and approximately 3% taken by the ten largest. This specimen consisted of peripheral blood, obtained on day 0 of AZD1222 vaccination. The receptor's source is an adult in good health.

CDR3 protein: CASSITRTGGYEQYF. The CDR3 nucleotides read TGTGCCAGTAGTATAACAAGGACAGGGGGCTACGAGCAGTACTTC. This chain joins TRBV19 and TRBJ2-7; 10 nucleotides match TRBD1. There are 15 residues in the CDR3. With V trimmed by 2 bases and J by 3 bases, 4 bases remained unmatched. Germline assignment: CDR1 LNHDA and CDR2 SQIVND (reference sequence).